This T cell receptor (beta chain) emerged from a study of T cell changes during pregnancy in multiple sclerosis. The sample holds a few counts of this clone. Generated by immunoSEQ multiplex PCR, the TCRdb table keeps only in-frame clones and is missing some. Of 66,000 or so clones in the sample, about 90% were seen once. The TCR sequence derives from a female donor in good health, enrolled as a control in a pregnancy study. The material sequenced was peripheral blood, taken in the first trimester of pregnancy.

The CDR3 bases are TGTGCCAGCAGCGGAGCCGTGAACACTGAAGCTTTCTTT. Translated: CASSGAVNTEAFF. This chain connects TRBV7-9 to TRBJ1-1; D call uncertain. The germline V and J ends were trimmed by 5 bases and 0 bases, with 7 bases remaining between them. CDR3 length: 13 residues. Per germline, CDR1 SEHNR and CDR2 FQNEAQ (reference sequence).